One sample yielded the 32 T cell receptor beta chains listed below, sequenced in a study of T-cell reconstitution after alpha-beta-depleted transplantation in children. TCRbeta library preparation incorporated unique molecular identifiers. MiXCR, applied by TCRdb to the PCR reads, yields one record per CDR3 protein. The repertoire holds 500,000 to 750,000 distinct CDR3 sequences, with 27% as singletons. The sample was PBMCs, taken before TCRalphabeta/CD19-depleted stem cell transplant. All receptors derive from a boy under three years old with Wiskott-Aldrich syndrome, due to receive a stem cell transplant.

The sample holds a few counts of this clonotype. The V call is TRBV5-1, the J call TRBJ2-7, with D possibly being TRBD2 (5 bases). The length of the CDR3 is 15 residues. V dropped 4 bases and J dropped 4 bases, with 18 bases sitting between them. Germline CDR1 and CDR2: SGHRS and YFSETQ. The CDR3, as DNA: TGCGCCAGCAGCCCAAATCTGGGAGACGGGTACGAGCAGTACTTC. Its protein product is CASSPNLGDGYEQYF.

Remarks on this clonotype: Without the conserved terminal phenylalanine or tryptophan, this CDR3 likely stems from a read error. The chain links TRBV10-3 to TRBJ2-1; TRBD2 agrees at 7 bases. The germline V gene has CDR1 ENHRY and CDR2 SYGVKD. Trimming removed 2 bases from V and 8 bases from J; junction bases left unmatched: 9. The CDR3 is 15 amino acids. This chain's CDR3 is CAISEGLVVLDEQFN. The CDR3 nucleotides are TGTGCCATCAGTGAGGGACTAGTGGTACTCGATGAGCAGTTCAAC.

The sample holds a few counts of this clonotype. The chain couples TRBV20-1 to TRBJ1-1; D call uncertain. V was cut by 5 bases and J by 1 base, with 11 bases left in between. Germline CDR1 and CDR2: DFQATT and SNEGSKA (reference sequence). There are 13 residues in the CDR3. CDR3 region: CSAQFLGNTEAFF. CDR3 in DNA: TGCAGTGCTCAATTCCTCGGGAACACTGAAGCTTTCTTT.

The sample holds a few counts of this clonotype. The CDR3 nucleotides read TGCAGTGCTAGAGATAGCGACAGGGAGAGCAATCAGCCCCAGCATTTT. It codes for CSARDSDRESNQPQHF. V and J are TRBV20-1 and TRBJ1-5; 7 bases line up with TRBD1. Germline trimming cut 0 bases from V and 1 base from J; bases unmatched to any gene: 6. The germline V gene has CDR1 DFQATT and CDR2 SNEGSKA (reference sequence). The CDR3 is made up of 16 amino acids.

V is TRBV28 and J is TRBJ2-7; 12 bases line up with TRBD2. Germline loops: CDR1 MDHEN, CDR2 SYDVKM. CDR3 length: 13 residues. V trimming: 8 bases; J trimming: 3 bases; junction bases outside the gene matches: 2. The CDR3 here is CASGLAGYYEQYF. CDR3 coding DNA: TGTGCCAGCGGACTAGCGGGGTACTACGAGCAGTACTTC.

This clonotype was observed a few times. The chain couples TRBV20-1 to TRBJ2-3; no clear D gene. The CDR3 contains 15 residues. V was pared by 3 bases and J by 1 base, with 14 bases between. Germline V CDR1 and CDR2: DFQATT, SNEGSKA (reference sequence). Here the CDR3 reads CSASDRVAGTDTQYF. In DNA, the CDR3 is TGCAGTGCTAGTGATCGGGTGGCTGGCACAGATACGCAGTATTTT.

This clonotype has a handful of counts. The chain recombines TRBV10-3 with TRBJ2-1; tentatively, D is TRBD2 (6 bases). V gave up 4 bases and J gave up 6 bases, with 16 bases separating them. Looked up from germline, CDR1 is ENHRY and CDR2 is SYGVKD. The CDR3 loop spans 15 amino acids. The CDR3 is CAISVWGDSRNEQFF. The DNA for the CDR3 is TGTGCCATCAGTGTCTGGGGGGATAGTCGCAATGAGCAGTTCTTC.

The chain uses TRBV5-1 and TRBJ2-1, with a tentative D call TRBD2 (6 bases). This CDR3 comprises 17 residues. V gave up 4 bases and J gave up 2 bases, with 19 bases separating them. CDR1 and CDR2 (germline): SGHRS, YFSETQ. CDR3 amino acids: CASSEGSAPGAYNEQFF. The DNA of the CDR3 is TGCGCCAGCAGCGAAGGCAGTGCACCGGGGGCCTACAATGAGCAGTTCTTC.

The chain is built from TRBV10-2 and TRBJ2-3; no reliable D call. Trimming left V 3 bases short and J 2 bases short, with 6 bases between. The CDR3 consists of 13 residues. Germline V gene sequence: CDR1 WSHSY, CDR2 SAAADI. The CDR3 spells CASSEGPTDTQYF. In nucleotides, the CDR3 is TGCGCCAGCAGTGAAGGGCCCACAGATACGCAGTATTTT.

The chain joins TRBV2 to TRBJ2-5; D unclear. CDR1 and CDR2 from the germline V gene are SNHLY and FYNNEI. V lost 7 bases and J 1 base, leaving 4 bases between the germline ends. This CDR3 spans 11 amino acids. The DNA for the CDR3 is TGTGCCAGCACCACCCAAGAGACCCAGTACTTC. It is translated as CASTTQETQYF.

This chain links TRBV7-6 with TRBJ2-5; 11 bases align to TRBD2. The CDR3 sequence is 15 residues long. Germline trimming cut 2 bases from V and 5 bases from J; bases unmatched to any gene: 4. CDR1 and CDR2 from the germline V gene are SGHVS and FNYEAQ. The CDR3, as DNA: TGTGCCAGCAGCTTATTAGCGGGAGGGGGGGAGACCCAGTACTTC. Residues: CASSLLAGGGETQYF. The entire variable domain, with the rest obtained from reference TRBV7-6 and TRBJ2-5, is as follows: GAGVSQSPRYKVTKRGQDVALRCDPISGHVSLYWYRQALGQGPEFLTYFNYEAQQDKSGLPNDRFSAERPEGSISTLTIQRTEQRDSAMYRCASSLLAGGGETQYFGPGTRLLVL.

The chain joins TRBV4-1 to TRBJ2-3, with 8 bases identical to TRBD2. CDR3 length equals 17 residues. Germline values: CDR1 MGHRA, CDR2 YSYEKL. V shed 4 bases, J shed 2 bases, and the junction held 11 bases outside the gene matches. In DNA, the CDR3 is TGCGCCAGCAGCCTAGACGGGATAGCGGGGCACACAGATACGCAGTATTTT. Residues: CASSLDGIAGHTDTQYF.

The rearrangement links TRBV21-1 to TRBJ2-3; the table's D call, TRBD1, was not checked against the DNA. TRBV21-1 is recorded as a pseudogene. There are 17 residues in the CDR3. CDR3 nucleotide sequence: TGTGCCAGCAGCGGGTTCGGGACCCGAGGTAGCACAGATACGCAGTATTTT. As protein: CASSGFGTRGSTDTQYF.

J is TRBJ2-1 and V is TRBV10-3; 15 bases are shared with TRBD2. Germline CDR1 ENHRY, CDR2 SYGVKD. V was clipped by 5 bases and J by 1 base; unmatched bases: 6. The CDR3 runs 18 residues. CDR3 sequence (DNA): TGTGCCATCAGTACTTTCGGACTAGCGGGAGGGTCCTACAATGAGCAGTTCTTC. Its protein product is CAISTFGLAGGSYNEQFF.

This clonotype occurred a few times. This CDR3 reads CASSLGALETQYF. DNA of the CDR3: TGCGCCAGCAGCTTGGGGGCCTTAGAGACCCAGTACTTC. The chain is built from TRBV5-1 and TRBJ2-5; D remains ambiguous. CDR1 and CDR2 (germline): SGHRS, YFSETQ. CDR3 length: 13 residues. V was clipped by 0 bases and J by 4 bases, with 7 bases between them.

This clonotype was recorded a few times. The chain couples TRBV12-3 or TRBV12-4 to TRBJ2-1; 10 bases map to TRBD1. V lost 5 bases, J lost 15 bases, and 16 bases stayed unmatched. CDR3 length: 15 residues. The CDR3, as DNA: TGTGCCAGCAGTCCCCCGGGGGGGACAGGGGTAAAGGGGTTCTTC. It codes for CASSPPGGTGVKGFF.

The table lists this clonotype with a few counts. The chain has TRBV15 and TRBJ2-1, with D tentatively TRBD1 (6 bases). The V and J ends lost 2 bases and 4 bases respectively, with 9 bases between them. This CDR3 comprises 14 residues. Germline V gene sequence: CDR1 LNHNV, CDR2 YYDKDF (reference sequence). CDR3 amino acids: CATSRLTGYNEQFF. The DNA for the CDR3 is TGTGCCACCAGCAGACTTACAGGGTACAATGAGCAGTTCTTC.

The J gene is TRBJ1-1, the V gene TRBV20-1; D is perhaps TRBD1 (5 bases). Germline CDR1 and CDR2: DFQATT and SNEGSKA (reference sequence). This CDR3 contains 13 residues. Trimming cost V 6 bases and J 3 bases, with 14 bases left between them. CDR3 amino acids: CSAKQGPHTEAFF. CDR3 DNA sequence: TGCAGTGCAAAGCAGGGCCCACACACTGAAGCTTTCTTT.

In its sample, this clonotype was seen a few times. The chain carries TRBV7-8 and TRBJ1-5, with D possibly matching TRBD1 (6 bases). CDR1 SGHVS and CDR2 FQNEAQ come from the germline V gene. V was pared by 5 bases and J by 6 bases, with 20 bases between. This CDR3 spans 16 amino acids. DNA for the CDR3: TGTGCCAGCAGCCTAGGGGGGGGGGCACGACGTCAGCCCCAGCATTTT. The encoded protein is CASSLGGGARRQPQHF.

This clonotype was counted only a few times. CDR3 in DNA: TGTGCCAGCAGCGTGGGTCTATCACCAAATGAGCAGTTCTTC. Its translation is CASSVGLSPNEQFF. This sequence joins TRBV7-9 and TRBJ2-1; no reliable D call. The V end lost 5 bases, the J end lost 7 bases, and 15 bases lay between the germline ends. Germline CDR1 reads SEHNR; CDR2 reads FQNEAQ (reference sequence). The CDR3 contains 14 residues.

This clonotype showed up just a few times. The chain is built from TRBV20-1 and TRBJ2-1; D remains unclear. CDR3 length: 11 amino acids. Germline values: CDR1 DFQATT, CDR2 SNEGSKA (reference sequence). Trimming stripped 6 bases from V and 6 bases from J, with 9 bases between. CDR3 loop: CSAPSVNEQFF. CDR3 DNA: TGCAGTGCCCCAAGCGTCAATGAGCAGTTCTTC.

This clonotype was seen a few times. The CDR3 here is CASSFSEGAFYGYTF. As DNA, the CDR3 is TGCGCCAGCAGCTTTTCAGAGGGGGCCTTCTATGGCTACACCTTC. V usage is TRBV5-1 and J usage is TRBJ1-2; 7 bases agree with TRBD1. With 2 bases clipped from V and 4 bases from J, the junction kept 8 bases outside the gene matches. The CDR3 loop spans 15 amino acids. The germline CDR1 and CDR2 sequences are SGHRS and YFSETQ.

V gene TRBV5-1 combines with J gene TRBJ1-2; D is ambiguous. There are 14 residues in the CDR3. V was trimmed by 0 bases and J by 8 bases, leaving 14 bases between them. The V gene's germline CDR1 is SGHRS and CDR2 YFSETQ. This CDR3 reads CASSLESTQRGYTF. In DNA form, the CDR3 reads TGCGCCAGCAGCTTGGAAAGCACCCAACGGGGCTACACCTTC.

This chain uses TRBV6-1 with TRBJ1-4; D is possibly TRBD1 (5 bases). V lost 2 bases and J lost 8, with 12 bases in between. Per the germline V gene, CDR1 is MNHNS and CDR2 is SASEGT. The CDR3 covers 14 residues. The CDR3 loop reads CASSEQRGGEKLFF. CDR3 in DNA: TGTGCCAGCAGTGAACAAAGGGGAGGCGAAAAACTGTTTTTT.

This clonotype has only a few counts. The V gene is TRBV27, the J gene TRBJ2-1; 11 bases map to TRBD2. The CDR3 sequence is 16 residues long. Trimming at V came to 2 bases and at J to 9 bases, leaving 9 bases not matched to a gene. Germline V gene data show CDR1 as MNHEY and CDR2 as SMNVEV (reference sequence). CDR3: CASSLLPGLAAREQFF. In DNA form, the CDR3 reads TGTGCCAGCAGTTTACTACCGGGACTAGCGGCACGTGAGCAGTTCTTC.

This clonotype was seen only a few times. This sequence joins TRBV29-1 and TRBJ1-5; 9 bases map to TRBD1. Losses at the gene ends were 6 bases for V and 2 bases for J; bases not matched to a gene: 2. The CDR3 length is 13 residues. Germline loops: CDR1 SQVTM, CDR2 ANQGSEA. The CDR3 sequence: CSVRTGGNQPQHF. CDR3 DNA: TGCAGCGTGAGGACAGGGGGCAATCAGCCCCAGCATTTT.

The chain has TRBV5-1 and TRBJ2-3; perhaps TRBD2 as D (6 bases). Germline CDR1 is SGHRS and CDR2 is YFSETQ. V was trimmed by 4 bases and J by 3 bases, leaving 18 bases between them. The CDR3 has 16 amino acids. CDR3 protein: CASSAKLAAGTDTQYF. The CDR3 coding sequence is TGCGCCAGCAGCGCAAAACTAGCCGCAGGGACAGATACGCAGTATTTT. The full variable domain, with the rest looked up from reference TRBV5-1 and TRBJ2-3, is KAGVTQTPRYLIKTRGQQVTLSCSPISGHRSVSWYQQTPGQGLQFLFEYFSETQRNKGNFPGRFSGRQFSNSRSEMNVSTLELGDSALYLCASSAKLAAGTDTQYFGPGTRLTVL.

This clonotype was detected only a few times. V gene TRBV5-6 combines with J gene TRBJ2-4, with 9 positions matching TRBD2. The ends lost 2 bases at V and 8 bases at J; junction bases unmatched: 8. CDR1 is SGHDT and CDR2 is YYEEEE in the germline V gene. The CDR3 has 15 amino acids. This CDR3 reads CASSLGSGRTDIQYF. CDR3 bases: TGTGCCAGCAGCTTAGGTAGCGGGAGAACGGACATTCAGTACTTC.

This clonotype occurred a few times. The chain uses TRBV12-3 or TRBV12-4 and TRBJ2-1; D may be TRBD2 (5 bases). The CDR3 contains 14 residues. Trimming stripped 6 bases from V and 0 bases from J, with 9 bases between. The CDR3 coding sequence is TGTGCCAGCAGGAGGGTTAGCTCCTACAATGAGCAGTTCTTC. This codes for CASRRVSSYNEQFF.

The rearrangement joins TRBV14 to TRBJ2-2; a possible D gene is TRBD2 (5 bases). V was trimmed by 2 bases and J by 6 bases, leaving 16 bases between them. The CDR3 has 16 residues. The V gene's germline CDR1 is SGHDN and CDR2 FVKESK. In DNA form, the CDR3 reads TGTGCCAGCAGCCAATTTCTACTAGGTACAGCCGGGGAGCTGTTTTTT. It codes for CASSQFLLGTAGELFF.

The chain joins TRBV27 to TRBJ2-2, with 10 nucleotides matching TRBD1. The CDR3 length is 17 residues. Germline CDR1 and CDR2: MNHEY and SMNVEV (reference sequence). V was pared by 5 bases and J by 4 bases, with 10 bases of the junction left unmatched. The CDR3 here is CASSPITGTGVTGELFF. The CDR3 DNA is TGTGCCAGCAGTCCCATAACCGGGACAGGGGTCACCGGGGAGCTGTTTTTT.

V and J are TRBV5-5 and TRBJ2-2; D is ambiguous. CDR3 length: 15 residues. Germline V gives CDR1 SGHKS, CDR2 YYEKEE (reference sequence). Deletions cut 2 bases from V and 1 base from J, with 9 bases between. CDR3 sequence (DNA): TGTGCCAGCAGCTTCAATGTGGTGAACACCGGGGAGCTGTTTTTT. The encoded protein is CASSFNVVNTGELFF.